Listed below are T cell receptor beta chains from one sample, sequenced in a study of T cells in Graves' hyperthyroidism and ophthalmopathy. TCRdb ran MiXCR on the multiplex PCR reads and lists one entry per CDR3 protein. This table has 330,000 or so distinct CDR3 sequences, less than 20% appearing once. The sequenced sample was blood. These receptors all stem from a middle-aged man with Graves' ophthalmopathy. Both conserved end residues are part of each CDR3. Each record gives: J gene, D gene, clone size, V gene, CDR3 protein, CDR3 DNA. A D gene is named only where the DNA matches it firmly. Where a row states a size, it is once, few, many or the class of an expanded clone; other rows omit it.

TRBJ1-1 TRBD1 NA TRBV6-6 CASSYSRTGPENTEAFF TGTGCCAGCAGTTACTCCCGGACAGGGCCGGAGAACACTGAAGCTTTCTTT
TRBJ2-7 TRBD1 many TRBV2 CASGKDRVYEQYF TGTGCCAGCGGAAAAGACAGGGTCTACGAGCAGTACTTC
TRBJ2-2 TRBD1 few TRBV28 CASSFRDRGLGGELFF TGTGCCAGCAGTTTTAGGGACAGGGGTCTTGGCGGGGAGCTGTTTTTT
TRBJ2-7 TRBD1 many TRBV20-1 CSASGTGGLEQYF TGCAGTGCTAGTGGGACAGGGGGTCTCGAGCAGTACTTC
TRBJ2-2 NA few TRBV18 CASSPPGTALTNTGELFF TGTGCCAGCTCACCACCCGGCACAGCCTTAACGAACACCGGGGAGCTGTTTTTT
TRBJ2-1 TRBD2 many TRBV2 CARARGGSGRANEQFF TGTGCCAGAGCCCGGGGCGGGAGCGGGAGGGCCAATGAGCAGTTCTTC
TRBJ1-2 NA many TRBV30 CAWSQGAGYGYTF TGTGCCTGGAGTCAGGGTGCAGGTTATGGCTACACCTTC
TRBJ1-4 NA NA TRBV7-6 CASSLSAGEKLFF TGTGCCAGCAGCTTATCTGCGGGTGAAAAACTGTTTTTT
TRBJ1-2 NA few TRBV9 CASSVAFNYGYTF TGTGCCAGCAGCGTTGCCTTTAACTATGGCTACACCTTC
TRBJ2-5 NA many TRBV28 CASNRAGTQETQYF TGTGCCAGCAATAGGGCAGGGACCCAAGAGACCCAGTACTTC
TRBJ2-3 TRBD1 NA TRBV11-2 CASSMVRDRATDTQYF TGTGCCAGCAGCATGGTCCGGGACAGGGCCACAGATACGCAGTATTTT
TRBJ1-2 NA many TRBV4-1 CASSQDFAGNGYTF TGCGCCAGCAGCCAAGATTTTGCGGGGAATGGCTACACCTTC
TRBJ1-5 NA NA TRBV19 CASSPEGRGRNQPQHF TGTGCCAGTAGCCCGGAGGGCCGGGGCCGGAATCAGCCCCAGCATTTT
TRBJ2-1 NA NA TRBV20-1 CSARRQAMEQFF TGCAGTGCTAGAAGACAGGCCATGGAGCAGTTCTTC
TRBJ2-7 NA few TRBV6-2/TRBV6-3 CASSGEVFSYEQYF TGTGCCAGCAGTGGCGAGGTGTTCTCCTACGAGCAGTACTTC
TRBJ2-1 TRBD1 few TRBV9 CASSVEGTGLNEQFF TGTGCCAGCAGCGTAGAAGGGACAGGTCTCAATGAGCAGTTCTTC
TRBJ2-1 TRBD2 NA TRBV6-9 CASSYGLAGANEQFF TGTGCCAGCAGTTACGGCCTAGCGGGAGCAAATGAGCAGTTCTTC
TRBJ1-1 NA NA TRBV7-6 CASSSGEDTEAFF TGTGCCAGCAGCTCCGGAGAGGACACTGAAGCTTTCTTT
TRBJ2-2 NA few TRBV4-2 CASRRLDGELFF TGTGCCAGCAGGAGACTCGACGGGGAGCTGTTTTTT
TRBJ1-2 NA few TRBV27 CASSLKGPVNYGYTF TGTGCCAGCAGTTTAAAAGGGCCCGTTAACTATGGCTACACCTTC
TRBJ1-2 NA few TRBV7-9 CASSSSEGKARGYTF TGTGCCAGCAGCTCGTCGGAGGGGAAGGCGCGTGGCTACACCTTC
TRBJ2-5 NA NA TRBV5-4 CASSPTGRSPETQYF TGTGCCAGCAGCCCGACCGGGAGATCACCGGAGACCCAGTACTTC
TRBJ2-3 NA many TRBV15 CATSRDLTGTDTQYF TGTGCCACCAGCAGAGATTTAACAGGGACAGATACGCAGTATTTT
TRBJ2-2 TRBD2 once TRBV19 CAARGAGSGELFF TGTGCCGCGCGGGGGGCCGGGTCCGGGGAGCTGTTTTTT
TRBJ1-2 TRBD1 NA TRBV6-1 CASSEALPGTGHYGYTF TGTGCCAGCAGTGAAGCACTCCCCGGGACAGGGCACTATGGCTACACCTTC
TRBJ2-1 NA many TRBV7-3 CASSLRGIGGSGSYNEQFF TGTGCCAGCAGCTTAAGGGGAATTGGGGGTAGCGGATCCTACAATGAGCAGTTCTTC
TRBJ2-7 TRBD1 NA TRBV5-1 CASSLGTTTGGGYEQYF TGCGCCAGCAGCTTGGGGACAACGACAGGGGGCGGATACGAGCAGTACTTC
TRBJ2-2 NA NA TRBV11-2 CASTGFSLAGELFF TGTGCCAGCACTGGGTTCTCCCTGGCCGGGGAGCTGTTTTTT
TRBJ2-2 NA few TRBV7-2 CASSLSKGTGELFF TGTGCCAGCAGCTTATCGAAGGGCACCGGGGAGCTGTTTTTT
TRBJ2-1 NA many TRBV11-2 CASSFGRRGLNEQFF TGTGCCAGCAGCTTTGGGCGAAGGGGCTTGAATGAGCAGTTCTTC
TRBJ2-3 NA NA TRBV29-1 CSVERSYTDTQYF TGCAGCGTGGAGCGGTCCTACACAGATACGCAGTATTTT
TRBJ1-1 TRBD1 many TRBV5-1 CASATQGPRFGGTEAFF TGCGCCAGCGCAACACAGGGGCCCCGGTTTGGGGGCACTGAAGCTTTCTTT
TRBJ2-1 NA many TRBV30 CAWSVPGTRMGYNEQFF TGTGCCTGGAGTGTACCGGGAACTCGCATGGGGTACAATGAGCAGTTCTTC
TRBJ1-5 NA many TRBV24-1 CATSDSRDSNQPQHF TGTGCCACCAGTGACTCCCGGGATAGCAATCAGCCCCAGCATTTT
TRBJ2-2 NA few TRBV3-1 CASSQGPTGELFF TGTGCCAGCAGCCAAGGACCCACCGGGGAGCTGTTTTTT
TRBJ2-7 TRBD2 NA TRBV20-1 CSASPSGLREQYF TGCAGTGCTAGCCCTAGCGGACTCAGGGAGCAGTACTTC
TRBJ2-7 TRBD2 few TRBV28 CASSGDGTSGYEQYF TGTGCCAGCAGTGGGGACGGGACTAGCGGCTACGAGCAGTACTTC
TRBJ2-1 TRBD2 few TRBV14 CASSQDLAGPYNEQFF TGTGCCAGCAGCCAAGATCTAGCGGGACCCTACAATGAGCAGTTCTTC
TRBJ2-7 NA NA TRBV19 CASSSSAGFSYEQYF TGTGCCAGTAGTAGCTCGGCAGGGTTTTCCTACGAGCAGTACTTC
TRBJ2-1 NA many TRBV2 CASSERRGGTHNEQFF TGTGCCAGCAGTGAACGTAGAGGCGGGACCCACAATGAGCAGTTCTTC
TRBJ2-7 TRBD1 few TRBV28 CASSSHRGSNEQYF TGTGCCAGCAGTTCCCACAGGGGTTCCAACGAGCAGTACTTC
TRBJ2-3 NA NA TRBV27 CASTPGLSTDTQYF TGTGCCAGCACCCCAGGGCTAAGCACAGATACGCAGTATTTT
TRBJ2-7 TRBD1 many TRBV2 CASKLQGAAYEQYF TGTGCCAGCAAGCTCCAGGGGGCCGCCTACGAGCAGTACTTC
TRBJ1-2 NA NA TRBV7-3 CASQSQPGGDGYTF TGTGCCAGCCAATCCCAACCGGGAGGGGACGGCTACACCTTC
TRBJ1-1 NA many TRBV11-3 CASSFKGVNTEAFF TGTGCCAGCAGCTTTAAGGGAGTGAACACTGAAGCTTTCTTT
TRBJ1-6 NA NA TRBV9 CASRGVGDNSPLHF TGTGCCAGCAGGGGGGTGGGTGATAATTCACCCCTCCACTTT
TRBJ1-5 TRBD1 many TRBV5-1 CASSPGARDRANQPQHF TGCGCCAGCAGCCCCGGGGCCCGGGACAGAGCAAATCAGCCCCAGCATTTT
TRBJ1-2 TRBD1 many TRBV5-1 CASSLVSGTGMRGYTF TGCGCCAGCAGCTTGGTATCCGGGACAGGGATGCGTGGCTACACCTTC
TRBJ2-1 TRBD2 many TRBV28 CASSFWTSGTMNEQFF TGTGCCAGCAGTTTTTGGACTAGCGGGACGATGAATGAGCAGTTCTTC
TRBJ1-2 NA NA TRBV15 CATSTTRRDYGYTF TGTGCCACCAGCACGACCCGACGAGACTATGGCTACACCTTC
TRBJ2-7 NA many TRBV3-1 CASSQGQSNSYKQYF TGTGCCAGCAGCCAAGGGCAGTCAAACTCCTACAAGCAGTACTTC
TRBJ2-3 NA few TRBV20-1 CSAIGDNPGDTQYF TGCAGTGCTATTGGGGACAACCCGGGGGATACGCAGTATTTT
TRBJ2-2 TRBD1 few TRBV7-9 CASRTGDLGELFF TGTGCCAGCAGGACAGGGGATCTCGGGGAGCTGTTTTTT
TRBJ1-4 NA NA TRBV6-1 CASSQTGVKKGQPTNEKLFF TGTGCCAGCAGCCAGACAGGTGTGAAGAAGGGGCAACCAACTAATGAAAAACTGTTTTTT